This entry lists 25 T cell receptor beta chains sequenced from one sample in a study of shared clonotypes between healthy human individuals. TCRdb's copy holds only in-frame clones and misses some; the assay was immunoSEQ multiplex PCR. The table lists some 2,500,000 clones, 92% of them singletons. Sequences were obtained from naive CD4+ T cells from PBMCs. Documented subset: CD45RA+ positively selected. These receptor sequences come from a man aged 18-30 years in good health. Some clones in this sample may be carry-over from other donors' samples.

The CDR3 DNA reads TGCGCCAGCAGCTTGTGGTGGGACAGGGGCTTTCGGGACTATGGCTACACCTTC. It yields the protein CASSLWWDRGFRDYGYTF. This chain links TRBV5-1 with TRBJ1-2; 10 bases match TRBD1. From germline, CDR1 is SGHRS and CDR2 YFSETQ. V was clipped by 1 base and J by 3 bases; unmatched bases: 12. The CDR3 runs 18 residues.

About this clone: Other nucleotide sequences from this sample produce the same CDR3. This chain links TRBV6-5 with TRBJ2-1, with a tentative D call TRBD1 (5 bases). CDR1 is MNHEY and CDR2 is SVGAGI in the germline V gene. Between the trimmed V and J ends, which lost 0 bases and 0 bases, there was a span of 6 bases. This CDR3 is built from 15 residues. The CDR3 sequence is CASSYSGDSYNEQFF. The CDR3 DNA sequence: TGTGCCAGCAGTTACTCAGGGGACTCCTACAATGAGCAGTTCTTC.

The V gene is TRBV5-1, the J gene TRBJ1-3; 7 bases align to TRBD1. The CDR3 covers 15 residues. Germline values: CDR1 SGHRS, CDR2 YFSETQ. Trimming cost V 4 bases and J 4 bases; bases outside gene matches: 8. This chain's CDR3 is CASSPLTGQGNTIYF. CDR3 nucleotides: TGCGCCAGCAGCCCCCTGACAGGGCAAGGAAACACCATATATTTT.

This chain joins TRBV28 and TRBJ2-2; 9 nucleotides agree with TRBD2. Germline CDR1 MDHEN, CDR2 SYDVKM. CDR3 length equals 19 residues. Trimming took 4 bases from V and 7 from J; bases not matched to a gene: 19. As DNA, the CDR3 is TGTGCCAGCAGTTGGGATGTCGGGGAGCGGGAGGCCCATCTCGGGGAGCTGTTTTTT. This codes for CASSWDVGEREAHLGELFF.

This rearrangement joins TRBV28 to TRBJ2-1; D gene uncertain. The CDR3 is made up of 11 amino acids. Germline V gene sequence: CDR1 MDHEN, CDR2 SYDVKM. Trimming left V 5 bases short and J 5 bases short, with 4 bases between. The CDR3 DNA reads TGTGCCAGCAGTCGGGACAATGAGCAGTTCTTC. Its translation is CASSRDNEQFF.

This clone has only one observation. The genes are TRBV4-1 and TRBJ2-1; TRBD2 matches at 13 bases. CDR3 length equals 18 residues. With V trimmed by 1 base and J by 3 bases, 6 bases remained unmatched. Germline V gives CDR1 MGHRA, CDR2 YSYEKL. CDR3 sequence (DNA): TGCGCCAGCAGCCAAGTAGGAGGGACTAGCGGGAACTACAATGAGCAGTTCTTC. Residues: CASSQVGGTSGNYNEQFF.

V is TRBV5-4 and J is TRBJ2-5, with 10 bases aligning to TRBD1. Germline CDR1 is SGHNT and CDR2 is YYREEE (reference sequence). There are 15 residues in the CDR3. V shed 5 bases and J 3 bases; nucleotides not matched to a gene: 7. CDR3 nucleotide sequence: TGTGCCAGCAGATCCGGACAGGGGGGCGAAGAGACCCAGTACTTC. This sequence encodes CASRSGQGGEETQYF.

CDR3 sequence: CASSPADRAEQFF. CDR3 nucleotides: TGCGCCAGCAGCCCGGCGGACAGGGCTGAGCAGTTCTTC. V usage is TRBV5-1 and J usage is TRBJ2-1; 8 nucleotides agree with TRBD1. V lost 4 bases to trimming and J lost 9 bases; unmatched junction nucleotides: 6. Germline V lookup: CDR1 SGHRS, CDR2 YFSETQ. This CDR3 region has 13 residues.

Details on this clone: The same CDR3 also results from other DNA sequences found in this sample. V is TRBV28 and J is TRBJ2-2, with a weak D call TRBD2 (6 bases). The V gene's germline CDR1 is MDHEN and CDR2 SYDVKM. This CDR3 is built from 15 residues. V lost 7 bases to trimming and J lost 1 base, with 13 bases between them. The CDR3 bases are TGTGCCAGCACCCTTGGAGGGGTGAACACCGGGGAGCTGTTTTTT. It specifies CASTLGGVNTGELFF.

This clone occurred a few times. The chain couples TRBV7-9 to TRBJ2-2, with D unresolved. The CDR3 consists of 15 residues. Trimming left V 2 bases short and J 5 bases short, with 12 bases between. Germline CDR1 is SEHNR and CDR2 is FQNEAQ (reference sequence). The CDR3 bases are TGTGCCAGCAGCTTAACCCTAGGTAGTACCGGGGAGCTGTTTTTT. Protein sequence: CASSLTLGSTGELFF.

Here the CDR3 reads CASSIGPGSSYEQYF. The CDR3 DNA sequence: TGTGCCAGTAGTATAGGCCCAGGTTCGAGCTACGAGCAGTACTTC. This chain uses TRBV19 with TRBJ2-7; no clear D. The CDR3 has 15 residues. Germline V gives CDR1 LNHDA, CDR2 SQIVND (reference sequence). V dropped 1 base and J dropped 3 bases, with 13 bases sitting between them.

The chain is built from TRBV5-1 and TRBJ1-5; 7 nucleotides agree with TRBD1. The CDR3 consists of 14 residues. The V segment lost 1 base and the J segment 5 bases; nucleotides outside the gene matches: 3. CDR1 is SGHRS, CDR2 YFSETQ, per germline. As DNA, the CDR3 is TGCGCCAGCAGCTTGTTCACAGGGGATCAGCCCCAGCATTTT. This gives the protein CASSLFTGDQPQHF.

J is TRBJ1-2 and V is TRBV28; perhaps TRBD1 as D (6 bases). Germline V gives CDR1 MDHEN, CDR2 SYDVKM. The CDR3 sequence is 12 residues long. V was shortened by 7 bases and J by 8 bases, with 14 bases between the two germline ends. CDR3 in amino acids: CASTTRGWGYTF. In DNA form, the CDR3 reads TGTGCCAGCACCACCAGGGGTTGGGGCTACACCTTC.

This chain's CDR3 is CASSISPEDTQYF. CDR3 nucleotides: TGTGCCAGTAGTATCTCCCCGGAGGATACGCAGTATTTT. The V gene is TRBV19, the J gene TRBJ2-3; D is unclear. Trimming shortened V by 3 bases and J by 6 bases, and 10 bases separated the two germline ends. There are 13 residues in the CDR3. Germline V gene sequence: CDR1 LNHDA, CDR2 SQIVND (reference sequence).

The chain links TRBV2 to TRBJ1-1; 7 nucleotides match TRBD1. This CDR3 comprises 17 residues. CDR1 is SNHLY, CDR2 FYNNEI, per germline. The V segment lost 6 bases and the J segment 0 bases; nucleotides outside the gene matches: 13. As DNA, the CDR3 is TGTGCCAGCAGAGAGAACTTTCGACAGGGTGTGAACACTGAAGCTTTCTTT. Encoded protein: CASRENFRQGVNTEAFF.

The chain carries TRBV5-5 and TRBJ2-1, with TRBD1 matching over 11 bases. J gave up 12 bases and V 3 bases, and 11 bases lay outside the gene matches. The CDR3 extends over 15 amino acids. Germline CDR1 reads SGHKS; CDR2 reads YYEKEE (reference sequence). CDR3 bases: TGTGCCAGCAGCTCCGGGACAGGGGGGAGTAGCGGGCAGTTCTTC. The encoded protein is CASSSGTGGSSGQFF.

The rearrangement uses TRBV11-2 and TRBJ2-5; D is unclear. V was clipped by 1 base and J by 5 bases, with 14 bases between them. Germline V gene lookup returns CDR1 SGHAT and CDR2 FQNNGV. This CDR3 is built from 15 residues. CDR3: CASSLGPTGRETQYF. CDR3 nucleotides: TGTGCCAGCAGCTTAGGGCCTACTGGCAGGGAGACCCAGTACTTC.

The chain employs TRBV9 and TRBJ2-1, with 8 bases that match TRBD2. The V and J ends lost 4 bases and 1 base, in that order; junction bases with no gene match: 1. Per the germline V gene, CDR1 is SGDLS and CDR2 is YYNGEE. The CDR3 consists of 14 residues. As DNA, the CDR3 is TGTGCCAGCAGCCTAGCGGGTTCCTACAATGAGCAGTTCTTC. Its translation: CASSLAGSYNEQFF.

V and J are TRBV21-1 and TRBJ1-5; whether TRBD1, the table's D call, matches the DNA was not checked. TRBV21-1 is a known pseudogene. The CDR3 contains 18 residues. This CDR3 reads CASSKLVDRSHGNQPQHF. The CDR3 bases are TGTGCCAGCAGCAAATTGGTGGACAGGTCTCATGGCAATCAGCCCCAGCATTTT.

The chain's CDR3 is CASTAGGYSNQPQHF. The CDR3, as DNA: TGTGCCAGCACCGCGGGGGGGTATAGCAATCAGCCCCAGCATTTT. The rearrangement links TRBV2 to TRBJ1-5; D may be TRBD1 (5 bases). Trimming stripped 7 bases from V and 0 bases from J, with 13 bases between. The CDR3 contains 15 residues. Germline V lookup: CDR1 SNHLY, CDR2 FYNNEI.

V and J are TRBV5-1 and TRBJ2-3; D may be TRBD1 (6 bases). Germline V gene data show CDR1 as SGHRS and CDR2 as YFSETQ. CDR3 length equals 16 residues. V was shortened by 4 bases and J by 5 bases, with 20 bases between the two germline ends. CDR3 region: CASSPDNTGNGDTQYF. DNA for the CDR3: TGCGCCAGCAGCCCGGACAATACAGGGAACGGAGATACGCAGTATTTT.

Worth noting for this clone: Other DNA sequences of this sample code for an identical CDR3. The rearrangement joins TRBV7-9 to TRBJ1-5; D is unresolved. Trimming left V 5 bases short and J 0 bases short, with 5 bases between. The germline CDR1 and CDR2 sequences are SEHNR and FQNEAQ (reference sequence). This CDR3 is built from 13 residues. CDR3 residues: CASSRDSNQPQHF. In DNA, the CDR3 is TGTGCCAGCAGCAGAGATAGCAATCAGCCCCAGCATTTT. Together with reference TRBV7-9 and TRBJ1-5, the CDR3 gives the full variable domain: DTGVSQNPRHKITKRGQNVTFRCDPISEHNRLYWYRQTLGQGPEFLTYFQNEAQLEKSRLLSDRFSAERPKGSFSTLEIQRTEQGDSAMYLCASSRDSNQPQHFGDGTRLSIL.

This clone was picked up one time. The gene calls are TRBV28 and TRBJ1-4; possibly TRBD1 for D (5 bases). The V and J ends lost 7 bases and 12 bases respectively, with 24 bases between them. The germline gives CDR1 MDHEN, CDR2 SYDVKM. The CDR3 consists of 15 residues. CDR3 nucleotide sequence: TGTGCCAGCACCCCCCGTCGGGGCCGCGCCGAGGAACTGTTTTTT. Encoded protein: CASTPRRGRAEELFF.

V usage is TRBV30 and J usage is TRBJ1-2; D not resolved. With 1 base removed from V and 8 bases from J, the gap between germline ends came to 8 bases. This CDR3 has 11 residues. Germline lookup yields CDR1 GTSNPN and CDR2 SVGIG (reference sequence). The CDR3 sequence is CAWSDLAGYTF. CDR3 coding DNA: TGTGCCTGGAGTGACCTCGCGGGCTACACCTTC.

The CDR3 nucleotides read TGTGCCAGCATTGACTTGGGAGGGAGTGGCATTCAGTACTTC. The encoded protein is CASIDLGGSGIQYF. V is TRBV6-5 and J is TRBJ2-4; the match to TRBD2 covers 7 bases. The ends lost 7 bases at V and 9 bases at J; junction bases unmatched: 12. The germline CDR1 and CDR2 sequences are MNHEY and SVGAGI. This CDR3 has 14 residues.